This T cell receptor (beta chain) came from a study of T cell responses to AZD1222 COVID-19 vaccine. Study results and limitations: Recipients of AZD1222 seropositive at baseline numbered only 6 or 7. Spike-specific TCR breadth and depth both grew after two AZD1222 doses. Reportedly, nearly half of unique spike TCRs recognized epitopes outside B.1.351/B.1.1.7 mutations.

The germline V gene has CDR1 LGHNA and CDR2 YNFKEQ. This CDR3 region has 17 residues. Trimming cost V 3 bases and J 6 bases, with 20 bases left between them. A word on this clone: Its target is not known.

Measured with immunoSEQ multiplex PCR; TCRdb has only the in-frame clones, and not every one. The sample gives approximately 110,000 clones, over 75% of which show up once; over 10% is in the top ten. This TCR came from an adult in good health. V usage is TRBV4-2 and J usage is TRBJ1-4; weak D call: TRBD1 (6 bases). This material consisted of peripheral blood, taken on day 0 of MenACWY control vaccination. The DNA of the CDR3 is TGTGCCAGCAGCCAGAGAGCCGGACAGACCGACTATGAAAAACTGTTTTTT. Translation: CASSQRAGQTDYEKLFF.